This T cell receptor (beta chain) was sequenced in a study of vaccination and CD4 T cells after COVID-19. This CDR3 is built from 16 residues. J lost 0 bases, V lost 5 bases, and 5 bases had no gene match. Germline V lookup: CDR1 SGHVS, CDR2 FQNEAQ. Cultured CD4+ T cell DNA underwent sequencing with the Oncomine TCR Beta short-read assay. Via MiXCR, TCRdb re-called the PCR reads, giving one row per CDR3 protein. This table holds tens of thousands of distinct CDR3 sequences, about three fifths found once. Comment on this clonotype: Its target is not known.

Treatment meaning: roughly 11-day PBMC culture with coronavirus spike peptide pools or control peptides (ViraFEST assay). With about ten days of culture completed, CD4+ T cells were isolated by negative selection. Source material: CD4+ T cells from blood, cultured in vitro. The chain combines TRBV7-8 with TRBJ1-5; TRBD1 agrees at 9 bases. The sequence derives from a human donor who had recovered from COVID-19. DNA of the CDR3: TGTGCCAGCAGCCTCCGGACAGGGGATAGCAATCAGCCCCAGCATTTT. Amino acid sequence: CASSLRTGDSNQPQHF.